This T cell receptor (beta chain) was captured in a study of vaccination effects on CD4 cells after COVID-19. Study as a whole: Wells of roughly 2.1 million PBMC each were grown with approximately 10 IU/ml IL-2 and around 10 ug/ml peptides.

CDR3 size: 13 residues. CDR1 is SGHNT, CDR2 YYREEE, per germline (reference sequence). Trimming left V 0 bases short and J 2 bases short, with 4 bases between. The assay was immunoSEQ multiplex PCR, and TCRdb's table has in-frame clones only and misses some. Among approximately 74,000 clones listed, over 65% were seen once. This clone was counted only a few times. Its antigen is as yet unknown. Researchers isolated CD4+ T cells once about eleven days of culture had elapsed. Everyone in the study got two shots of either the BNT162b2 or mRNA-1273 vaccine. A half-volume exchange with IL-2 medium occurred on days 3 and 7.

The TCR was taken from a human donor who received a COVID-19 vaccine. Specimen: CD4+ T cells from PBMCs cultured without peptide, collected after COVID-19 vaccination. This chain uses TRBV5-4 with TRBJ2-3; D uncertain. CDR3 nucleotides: TGTGCCAGCAGCTTGGATACCACAGATACGCAGTATTTT. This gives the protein CASSLDTTDTQYF.